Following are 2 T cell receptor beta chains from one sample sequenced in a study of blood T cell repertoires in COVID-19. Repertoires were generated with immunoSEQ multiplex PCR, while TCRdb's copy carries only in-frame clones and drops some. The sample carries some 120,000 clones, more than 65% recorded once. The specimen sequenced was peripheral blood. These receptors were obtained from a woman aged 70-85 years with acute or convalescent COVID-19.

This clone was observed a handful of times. The CDR3 coding sequence is TGTGCCAGCAGTTTTTCCCTACAAGAGACCCAGTACTTC. Residues: CASSFSLQETQYF. The rearrangement links TRBV28 to TRBJ2-5, with unresolved D. This CDR3 spans 13 amino acids. Germline V gives CDR1 MDHEN, CDR2 SYDVKM. Deletions cut 3 bases from V and 2 bases from J, with 7 bases between. Combining the CDR3 with reference TRBV28 and TRBJ2-5 gives the whole variable domain DVKVTQSSRYLVKRTGEKVFLECVQDMDHENMFWYRQDPGLGLRLIYFSYDVKMKEKGDIPEGYSVSREKKERFSLILESASTNQTSMYLCASSFSLQETQYFGPGTRLLVL.

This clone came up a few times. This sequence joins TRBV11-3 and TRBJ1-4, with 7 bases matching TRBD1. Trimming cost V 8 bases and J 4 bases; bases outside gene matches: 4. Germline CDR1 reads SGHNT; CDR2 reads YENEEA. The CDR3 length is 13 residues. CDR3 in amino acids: CASRGQNNEKLFF. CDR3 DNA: TGTGCCAGCCGGGGACAGAATAATGAAAAACTGTTTTTT.